The clone carrying this T cell receptor (beta chain) has only a few counts. Its target is unknown. The sample comes from a study of cytomegalovirus exposure and HLA in healthy donors. Study context: HLA-typed donors were the source of some 80 million unique TCRs, which an early data release held. Points from the study as a whole: Links to common viral pathogens appeared, in a later analysis, for several of the most significant clusters. Association of a missense DCLRE1C variant with TCR beta V- and J-gene trimming was reported in a later analysis.

Vbeta (60) and Jbeta (13) primers were used in the PCR. Per the authors' pipeline: Later, 80 million or so unique TCR beta chains were counted in an analysis, and some 10 million of them were shared. Generated by immunoSEQ multiplex PCR, the TCRdb table keeps only in-frame clones and is missing some. The V and J calls and clone size were taken over from that table, and D and trimming were inferred from the DNA. The data contain about 180,000 clones, 70% to 80% of them seen just once; the ten biggest clones take up 0.69%. This CDR3 comprises 14 residues. Per the germline V gene, CDR1 is SNHLY and CDR2 is FYNNEI. Trimming shortened V by 0 bases and J by 4 bases, and 7 bases separated the two germline ends.

The chain links TRBV2 to TRBJ1-5; D gene uncertain. This receptor was identified in a woman in her 40s in good health and CMV-seronegative. The sample was PBMCs. The DNA for the CDR3 is TGTGCCAGCAGTGAAGCGAACAGAAATCAGCCCCAGCATTTT. Residues: CASSEANRNQPQHF.